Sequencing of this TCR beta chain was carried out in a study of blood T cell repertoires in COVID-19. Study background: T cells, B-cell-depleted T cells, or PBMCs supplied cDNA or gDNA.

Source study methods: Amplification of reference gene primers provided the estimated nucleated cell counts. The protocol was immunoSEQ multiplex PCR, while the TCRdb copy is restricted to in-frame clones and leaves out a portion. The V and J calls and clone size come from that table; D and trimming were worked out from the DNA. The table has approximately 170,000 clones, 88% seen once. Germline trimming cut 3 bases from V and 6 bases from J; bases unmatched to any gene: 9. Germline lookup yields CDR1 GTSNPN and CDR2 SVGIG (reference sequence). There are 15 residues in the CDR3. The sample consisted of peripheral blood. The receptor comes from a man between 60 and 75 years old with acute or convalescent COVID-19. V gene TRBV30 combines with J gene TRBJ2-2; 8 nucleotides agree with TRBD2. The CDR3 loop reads CAWRPSGSFPGELFF. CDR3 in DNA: TGTGCCTGGAGGCCTAGCGGGTCTTTCCCCGGGGAGCTGTTTTTT. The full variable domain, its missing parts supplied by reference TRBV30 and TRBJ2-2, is SQTIHQWPATLVQPVGSPLSLECTVEGTSNPNLYWYRQAAGRGLQLLFYSVGIGQISSEVPQNLSASRPQDRQFILSSKKLLLSDSGFYLCAWRPSGSFPGELFFGEGSRLTVL.